A single sample gave rise to the 21 T cell receptor beta chains below, sequenced in a study of blood T cell repertoires in COVID-19. Libraries were prepared by immunoSEQ multiplex PCR; TCRdb keeps only in-frame clonotypes and omits some of them. The table includes around 700,000 clones, 75% to 90% detected once. The sample was peripheral blood. These receptors were collected from a woman younger than 30 with acute or convalescent COVID-19.

The chain joins TRBV6-5 to TRBJ1-1; no clear D. Per germline, CDR1 MNHEY and CDR2 SVGAGI. The CDR3 is 14 residues long. V was clipped by 6 bases and J by 0 bases, with 11 bases between them. This CDR3 is CASSPVTMNTEAFF. Written as DNA, the CDR3 is TGTGCCAGCAGCCCAGTTACCATGAACACTGAAGCTTTCTTT.

The genes are TRBV19 and TRBJ2-7; 8 nucleotides match TRBD1. Trimming removed 6 bases from V and 3 bases from J; junction bases left unmatched: 16. The CDR3 consists of 17 residues. The V gene's germline CDR1 is LNHDA and CDR2 SQIVND (reference sequence). In nucleotides, the CDR3 is TGTGCCAGTAGCGACCGGGGCAGGGGGCGCGGAGACTACGAGCAGTACTTC. It encodes CASSDRGRGRGDYEQYF.

The chain employs TRBV12-3 or TRBV12-4 and TRBJ1-2; D ambiguous. The CDR3 covers 12 residues. V was trimmed by 0 bases and J by 8 bases, leaving 7 bases between them. CDR3 sequence: CASSLAYIGYTF. In DNA, the CDR3 is TGTGCCAGCAGTTTAGCGTACATAGGCTACACCTTC.

This clone was counted between two and nine times. The V and J genes are TRBV7-9 and TRBJ2-7, with 8 bases aligning to TRBD1. Germline trimming cut 8 bases from V and 7 bases from J; bases unmatched to any gene: 10. This CDR3 has 13 residues. Germline V gene sequence: CDR1 SEHNR, CDR2 FQNEAQ (reference sequence). CDR3 nucleotide sequence: TGTGCCAGCGCGGACAGGGTGATTGGGGAGCAGTACTTC. Translating it yields CASADRVIGEQYF.

This sequence joins TRBV7-9 and TRBJ1-4, with 7 bases lining up with TRBD1. V shed 5 bases, J shed 7 bases, and the junction held 13 bases outside the gene matches. The CDR3 length is 16 residues. In germline, CDR1 is SEHNR, CDR2 FQNEAQ (reference sequence). The CDR3 coding sequence is TGTGCCAGCAGCGCCGGCGACAGGGTCTTCGGTGAAAAACTGTTTTTT. This gives the protein CASSAGDRVFGEKLFF.

The rearrangement links TRBV5-1 to TRBJ1-1; a possible D gene is TRBD1 (5 bases). In germline, CDR1 is SGHRS, CDR2 YFSETQ. The CDR3 is 17 amino acids. Trimming took off 4 bases at V and 0 bases at J, with 19 bases between the two ends. The CDR3 here is CASSPGRGKGMNTEAFF. CDR3 nucleotide sequence: TGCGCCAGCAGCCCTGGGAGGGGAAAGGGGATGAACACTGAAGCTTTCTTT.

This clone was counted once. The sample contains more than one DNA sequence encoding this CDR3. The gene calls are TRBV12-3 or TRBV12-4 and TRBJ1-2, with 7 bases lining up with TRBD1. The CDR3 has 12 amino acids. Germline trimming cut 3 bases from V and 6 bases from J; bases unmatched to any gene: 1. DNA of the CDR3: TGTGCCAGCAGTTTTGGGACAGATGGCTACACCTTC. As protein: CASSFGTDGYTF.

The V gene is TRBV6-5, the J gene TRBJ1-3; D not certain. This CDR3 is built from 13 residues. Germline V CDR1 and CDR2: MNHEY, SVGAGI. V lost 5 bases to trimming and J lost 4 bases, with 9 bases between them. The CDR3 bases are TGTGCCAGCAGTCCTCGCGGAGGAAACACCATATATTTT. Amino acid sequence: CASSPRGGNTIYF.

This clone was seen only once. At the DNA level, this CDR3 is encoded by other sequences in the same sample as well. The V and J genes are TRBV14 and TRBJ1-1; no definite D call. V shed 4 bases and J shed 0 bases, with 6 bases lying between them. Looked up from germline, CDR1 is SGHDN and CDR2 is FVKESK. CDR3 length equals 13 residues. The CDR3 nucleotides are TGTGCCAGCAGCCCCTCGTTGAACACTGAAGCTTTCTTT. This encodes CASSPSLNTEAFF.

The chain couples TRBV4-1 to TRBJ1-5; the D is unclear. Trimming pared 0 bases from V and 3 bases from J, leaving 9 bases between. The CDR3 runs 15 residues. Germline loops: CDR1 MGHRA, CDR2 YSYEKL. The CDR3 nucleotides are TGCGCCAGCAGCCAAGAGGAGGTCTCCAATCAGCCCCAGCATTTT. This gives the protein CASSQEEVSNQPQHF.

The rearrangement uses TRBV6-5 and TRBJ2-2; 7 positions match TRBD2. CDR1 is MNHEY, CDR2 SVGAGI, per germline. V lost 4 bases to trimming and J lost 5 bases; unmatched junction nucleotides: 10. CDR3 length equals 16 residues. CDR3 residues: CASSSPSGGGTGELFF. CDR3 nucleotides: TGTGCCAGCAGTTCCCCCTCGGGGGGAGGGACCGGGGAGCTGTTTTTT.

This sequence joins TRBV23-1 and TRBJ2-7, with TRBD2 as a possible D gene (5 bases). TRBV23-1 is reported as an ORF; its role is uncertain. Trimming shortened V by 3 bases and J by 1 base, and 25 bases separated the two germline ends. This CDR3 comprises 19 residues. The CDR3, as DNA: TGCGCCAGCAGTCATTCCGCTCTGGGAGTTAGATCGGGGTCCTACGAGCAGTACTTC. Residues: CASSHSALGVRSGSYEQYF.

The rearrangement joins TRBV6-5 to TRBJ1-5; D not certain. This CDR3 has 12 amino acids. Looked up from germline, CDR1 is MNHEY and CDR2 is SVGAGI. Trimming took 6 bases from V and 6 from J, leaving 9 bases between them. DNA for the CDR3: TGTGCCAGCAGGGTCGGAGGTCAGCCCCAGCATTTT. Residues: CASRVGGQPQHF.

This chain joins TRBV13 and TRBJ2-4; 8 bases match TRBD1. V gave up 5 bases and J gave up 1 base; unmatched junction bases: 13. The CDR3 has 18 amino acids. Germline V gene data show CDR1 as PRHDT and CDR2 as FYEKMQ (reference sequence). The CDR3 nucleotides read TGTGCCAGCAGCATTTCCGGGACAGGCGTTTCTGCCAAAAACATTCAGTACTTC. Protein product: CASSISGTGVSAKNIQYF.

V usage is TRBV18 and J usage is TRBJ1-2; weak D call: TRBD1 (6 bases). The CDR3 is 15 residues long. V was clipped by 6 bases and J by 5 bases, with 19 bases between them. Germline V lookup: CDR1 KGHSH, CDR2 LQKENI. In nucleotides, the CDR3 is TGTGCCAGCTCCCCCCCCTGGGGGACACCTTATGGCTACACCTTC. Its translation is CASSPPWGTPYGYTF.

The J gene is TRBJ2-5, the V gene TRBV24-1, with TRBD2 matching over 8 bases. CDR1 and CDR2 from the germline V gene are KGHDR and SFDVKD. The CDR3 sequence is 19 residues long. The trim removed 5 bases at V and 1 base at J, leaving 17 bases unmatched. Written as DNA, the CDR3 is TGTGCCACCAGTGTCCCCCCCGGCTTGCGGGGGGCAACCCAAGAGACCCAGTACTTC. It encodes CATSVPPGLRGATQETQYF.

This chain uses TRBV7-9 with TRBJ1-2; TRBD1 matches 9 bases. There are 15 residues in the CDR3. V gave up 5 bases and J gave up 10 bases; unmatched junction bases: 14. Germline CDR1 is SEHNR and CDR2 is FQNEAQ (reference sequence). The CDR3 region has the DNA TGTGCCAGCAGCCCCCAGGACAGGGGAGTAGGCATCTACACCTTC. It yields the protein CASSPQDRGVGIYTF.

The sample holds a few counts of this clone. The chain recombines TRBV27 with TRBJ1-4; D might be TRBD1 (6 bases). Germline assignment: CDR1 MNHEY and CDR2 SMNVEV (reference sequence). Trimming shortened V by 1 base and J by 3 bases, and 18 bases separated the two germline ends. This CDR3 has 18 amino acids. CDR3 residues: CASSLLRSGGQPNEKLFF. CDR3 nucleotide sequence: TGTGCCAGCAGTTTATTGAGGTCGGGGGGGCAACCTAATGAAAAACTGTTTTTT.

The rearrangement links TRBV6-5 to TRBJ1-3; the D gene is possibly TRBD1 (5 bases). The CDR3 sequence is 14 residues long. Germline V CDR1 and CDR2: MNHEY, SVGAGI. The germline V and J ends were trimmed by 11 bases and 0 bases, with 14 bases remaining between them. CDR3 amino acids: CAASQGISGNTIYF. CDR3 in DNA: TGTGCCGCCTCCCAGGGAATCTCTGGAAACACCATATATTTT.

The rearrangement links TRBV4-1 to TRBJ1-2, with TRBD1 identical over 9 bases. CDR1 is MGHRA and CDR2 is YSYEKL in the germline V gene. CDR3 length: 16 residues. After removal of 1 base from V and 1 base from J, the junction contained 4 bases not matched to a gene. CDR3 residues: CASSQGTGGSNYGYTF. DNA of the CDR3: TGCGCCAGCAGCCAAGGCACAGGGGGCAGTAACTATGGCTACACCTTC.

The chain joins TRBV4-2 to TRBJ2-3; 11 bases are shared with TRBD2. The germline CDR1 and CDR2 sequences are LGHNA and YNFKEQ. V shed 1 base, J shed 0 bases, and the junction held 3 bases outside the gene matches. This CDR3 is 17 amino acids long. CDR3 residues: CASSQVLAGASTDTQYF. CDR3 sequence (DNA): TGTGCCAGCAGCCAAGTACTAGCGGGGGCTAGCACAGATACGCAGTATTTT.